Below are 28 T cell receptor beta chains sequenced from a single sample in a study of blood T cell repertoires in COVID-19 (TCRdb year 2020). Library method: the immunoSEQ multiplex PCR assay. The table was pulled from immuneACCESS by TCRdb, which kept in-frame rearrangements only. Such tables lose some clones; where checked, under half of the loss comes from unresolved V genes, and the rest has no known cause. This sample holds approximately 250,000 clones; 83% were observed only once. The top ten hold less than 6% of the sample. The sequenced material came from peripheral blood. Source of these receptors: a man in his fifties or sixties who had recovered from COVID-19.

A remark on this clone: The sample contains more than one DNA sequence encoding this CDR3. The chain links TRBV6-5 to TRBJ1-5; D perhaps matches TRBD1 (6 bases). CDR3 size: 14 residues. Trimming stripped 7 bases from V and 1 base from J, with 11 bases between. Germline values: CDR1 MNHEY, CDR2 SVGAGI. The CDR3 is CASNGQLSNQPQHF. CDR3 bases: TGTGCCAGCAATGGACAGTTAAGCAATCAGCCCCAGCATTTT.

CDR3 sequence (DNA): TGCGCCAGCAGCTTGGTCGCCAGGAACACAGATACGCAGTATTTT. Amino acids: CASSLVARNTDTQYF. The chain employs TRBV5-1 and TRBJ2-3, with D hard to call. The CDR3 extends over 15 amino acids. The V and J ends lost 0 bases and 2 bases respectively, with 10 bases between them. The V gene's germline CDR1 is SGHRS and CDR2 YFSETQ.

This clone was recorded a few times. The CDR3 DNA sequence: TGTGCCAGCAGCGCAGGGACAGCCTCTGGTTCACCCCTCCACTTT. Translated, it gives CASSAGTASGSPLHF. The chain combines TRBV9 with TRBJ1-6; TRBD1 aligns across 7 bases. Trimming cost V 3 bases and J 9 bases; bases outside gene matches: 9. CDR1 is SGDLS, CDR2 YYNGEE, per germline. This CDR3 contains 15 residues.

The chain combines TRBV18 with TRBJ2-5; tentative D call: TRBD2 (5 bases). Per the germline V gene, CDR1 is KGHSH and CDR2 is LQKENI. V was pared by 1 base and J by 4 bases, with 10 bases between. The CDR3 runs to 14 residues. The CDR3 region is CASSPLAIGETQYF. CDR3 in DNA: TGTGCCAGCTCACCACTAGCGATCGGAGAGACCCAGTACTTC.

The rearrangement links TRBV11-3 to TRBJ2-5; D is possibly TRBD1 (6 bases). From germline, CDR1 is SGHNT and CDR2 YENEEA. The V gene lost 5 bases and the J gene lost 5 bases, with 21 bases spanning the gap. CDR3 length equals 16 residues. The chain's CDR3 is CASSAGTVGAGETQYF. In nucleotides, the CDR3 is TGTGCCAGCAGCGCAGGCACCGTGGGGGCTGGGGAGACCCAGTACTTC.

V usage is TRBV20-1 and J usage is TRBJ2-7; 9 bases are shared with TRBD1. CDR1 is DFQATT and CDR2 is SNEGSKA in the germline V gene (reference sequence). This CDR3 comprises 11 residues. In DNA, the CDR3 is TGCAGCGCGGACAGGGGCCACGAGCAGTACTTC. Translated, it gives CSADRGHEQYF.

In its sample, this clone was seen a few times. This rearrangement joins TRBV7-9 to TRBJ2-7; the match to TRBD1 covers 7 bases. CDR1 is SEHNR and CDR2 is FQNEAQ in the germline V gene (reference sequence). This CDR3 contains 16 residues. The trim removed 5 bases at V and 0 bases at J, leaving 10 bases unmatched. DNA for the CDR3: TGTGCCAGCAGCCTGGGTTTGGGACAGAGCTCCTACGAGCAGTACTTC. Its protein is CASSLGLGQSSYEQYF. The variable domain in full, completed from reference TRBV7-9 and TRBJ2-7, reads DTGVSQNPRHKITKRGQNVTFRCDPISEHNRLYWYRQTLGQGPEFLTYFQNEAQLEKSRLLSDRFSAERPKGSFSTLEIQRTEQGDSAMYLCASSLGLGQSSYEQYFGPGTRLTVT.

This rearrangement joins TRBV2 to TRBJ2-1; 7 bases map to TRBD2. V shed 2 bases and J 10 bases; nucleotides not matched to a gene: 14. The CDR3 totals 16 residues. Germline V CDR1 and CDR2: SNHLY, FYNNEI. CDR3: CASSERDYPPPREQFF. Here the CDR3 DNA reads TGTGCCAGCAGTGAAAGGGACTACCCTCCCCCGCGCGAGCAGTTCTTC.

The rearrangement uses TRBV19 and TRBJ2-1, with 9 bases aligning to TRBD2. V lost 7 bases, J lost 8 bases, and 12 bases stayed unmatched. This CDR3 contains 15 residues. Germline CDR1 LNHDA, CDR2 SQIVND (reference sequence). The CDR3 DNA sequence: TGTGCCAGTAAGCGGATGGGCGGGGGGGCCTATGAGCAGTTCTTC. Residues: CASKRMGGGAYEQFF.

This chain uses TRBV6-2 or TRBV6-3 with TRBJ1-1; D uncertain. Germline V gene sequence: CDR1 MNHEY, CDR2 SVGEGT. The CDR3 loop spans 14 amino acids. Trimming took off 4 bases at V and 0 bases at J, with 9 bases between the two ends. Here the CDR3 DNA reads TGTGCCAGCAGTTCGACGACATTGAACACTGAAGCTTTCTTT. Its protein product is CASSSTTLNTEAFF.

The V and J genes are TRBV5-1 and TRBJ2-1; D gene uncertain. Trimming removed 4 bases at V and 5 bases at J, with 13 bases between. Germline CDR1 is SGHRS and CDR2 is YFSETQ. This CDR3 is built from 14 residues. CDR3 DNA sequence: TGCGCCAGCAGCCCTGGCGGAGCGAACAATGAGCAGTTCTTC. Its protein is CASSPGGANNEQFF.

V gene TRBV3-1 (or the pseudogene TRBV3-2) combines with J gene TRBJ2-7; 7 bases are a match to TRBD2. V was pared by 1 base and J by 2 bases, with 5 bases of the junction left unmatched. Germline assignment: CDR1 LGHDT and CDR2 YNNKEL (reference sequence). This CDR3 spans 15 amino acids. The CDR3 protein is CASSQAASGTYEQYF. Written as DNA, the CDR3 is TGTGCCAGCAGCCAAGCGGCTAGCGGAACCTACGAGCAGTACTTC.

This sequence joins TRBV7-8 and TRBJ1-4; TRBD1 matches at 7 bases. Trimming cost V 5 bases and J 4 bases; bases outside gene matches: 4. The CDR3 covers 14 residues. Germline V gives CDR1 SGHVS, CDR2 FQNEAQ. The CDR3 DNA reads TGTGCCAGCAGCGCCCGGGACAGTAATGAAAAACTGTTTTTT. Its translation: CASSARDSNEKLFF.

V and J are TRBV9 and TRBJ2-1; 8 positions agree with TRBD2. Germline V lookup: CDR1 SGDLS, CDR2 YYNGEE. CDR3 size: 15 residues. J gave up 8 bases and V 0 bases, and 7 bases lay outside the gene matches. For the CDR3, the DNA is TGTGCCAGCAGCGTAGCGGGACTAGTTCTCGATGAGCAGTTCTTC. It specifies CASSVAGLVLDEQFF. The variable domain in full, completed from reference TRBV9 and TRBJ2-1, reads DSGVTQTPKHLITATGQRVTLRCSPRSGDLSVYWYQQSLDQGLQFLIQYYNGEERAKGNILERFSAQQFPDLHSELNLSSLELGDSALYFCASSVAGLVLDEQFFGPGTRLTVL.

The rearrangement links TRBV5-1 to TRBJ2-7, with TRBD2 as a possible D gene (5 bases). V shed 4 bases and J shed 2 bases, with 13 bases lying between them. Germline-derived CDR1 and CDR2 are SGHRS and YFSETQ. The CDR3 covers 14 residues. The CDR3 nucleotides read TGCGCCAGCAGCGCAGACGGAGGAGCCTACGAGCAGTACTTC. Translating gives CASSADGGAYEQYF.

In DNA form, the CDR3 reads TGTGCCTGGAGGTGGGGGGGCGAAACTGAAGCTTTCTTT. Translated: CAWRWGGETEAFF. J is TRBJ1-1 and V is TRBV30; D might be TRBD1 (6 bases). V dropped 3 bases and J dropped 5 bases, with 13 bases sitting between them. This CDR3 has 13 amino acids. CDR1 and CDR2 (germline): GTSNPN, SVGIG (reference sequence).

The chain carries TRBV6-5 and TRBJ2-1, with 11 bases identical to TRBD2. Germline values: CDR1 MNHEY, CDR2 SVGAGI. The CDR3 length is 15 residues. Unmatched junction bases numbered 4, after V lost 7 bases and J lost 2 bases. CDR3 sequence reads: CASNLAGGTYNEQFF. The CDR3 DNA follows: TGTGCCAGCAACCTAGCGGGAGGCACCTACAATGAGCAGTTCTTC.

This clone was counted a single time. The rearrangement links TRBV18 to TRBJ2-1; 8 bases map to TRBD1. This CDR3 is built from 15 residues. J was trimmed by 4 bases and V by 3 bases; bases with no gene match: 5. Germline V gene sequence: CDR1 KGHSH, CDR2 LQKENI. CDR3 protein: CASSPRDRLYNEQFF. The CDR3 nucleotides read TGTGCCAGCTCACCCCGGGACAGGCTATACAATGAGCAGTTCTTC.

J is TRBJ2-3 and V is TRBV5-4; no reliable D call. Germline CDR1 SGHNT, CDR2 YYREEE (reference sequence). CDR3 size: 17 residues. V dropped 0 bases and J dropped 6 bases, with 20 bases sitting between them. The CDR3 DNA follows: TGTGCCAGCAGCTTGGGGTCTGACGGAGCCAAGGTGGATACGCAGTATTTT. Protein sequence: CASSLGSDGAKVDTQYF.

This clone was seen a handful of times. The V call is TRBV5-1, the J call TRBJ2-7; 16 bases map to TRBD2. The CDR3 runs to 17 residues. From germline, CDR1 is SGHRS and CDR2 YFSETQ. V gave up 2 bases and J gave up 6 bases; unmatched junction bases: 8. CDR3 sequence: CASSLRSGLAGGSEQYF. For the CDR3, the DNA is TGCGCCAGCAGCTTACGATCGGGACTAGCGGGAGGGTCCGAGCAGTACTTC. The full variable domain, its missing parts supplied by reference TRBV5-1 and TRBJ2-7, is KAGVTQTPRYLIKTRGQQVTLSCSPISGHRSVSWYQQTPGQGLQFLFEYFSETQRNKGNFPGRFSGRQFSNSRSEMNVSTLELGDSALYLCASSLRSGLAGGSEQYFGPGTRLTVT.

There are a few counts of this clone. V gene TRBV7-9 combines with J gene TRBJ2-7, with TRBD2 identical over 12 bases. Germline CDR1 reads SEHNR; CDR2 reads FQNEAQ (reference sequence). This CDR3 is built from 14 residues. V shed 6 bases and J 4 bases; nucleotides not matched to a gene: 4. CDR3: CASRLAGGGYEQYF. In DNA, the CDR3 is TGTGCCAGCAGACTAGCGGGAGGTGGATACGAGCAGTACTTC.

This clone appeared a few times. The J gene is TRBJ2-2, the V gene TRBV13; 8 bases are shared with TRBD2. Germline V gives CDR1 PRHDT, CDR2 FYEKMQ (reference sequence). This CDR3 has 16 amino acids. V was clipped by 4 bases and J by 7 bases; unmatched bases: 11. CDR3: CASSYGAGGRIGELFF. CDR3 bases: TGTGCCAGCAGCTATGGGGCGGGAGGACGGATCGGGGAGCTGTTTTTT.

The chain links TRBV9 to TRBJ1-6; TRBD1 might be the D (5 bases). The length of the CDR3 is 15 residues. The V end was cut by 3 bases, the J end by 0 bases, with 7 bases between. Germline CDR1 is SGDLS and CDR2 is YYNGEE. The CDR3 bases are TGTGCCAGCAGCGACGGGGGCTCCTATAATTCACCCCTCCACTTT. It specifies CASSDGGSYNSPLHF. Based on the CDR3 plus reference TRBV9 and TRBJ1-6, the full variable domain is DSGVTQTPKHLITATGQRVTLRCSPRSGDLSVYWYQQSLDQGLQFLIQYYNGEERAKGNILERFSAQQFPDLHSELNLSSLELGDSALYFCASSDGGSYNSPLHFGNGTRLTVT.

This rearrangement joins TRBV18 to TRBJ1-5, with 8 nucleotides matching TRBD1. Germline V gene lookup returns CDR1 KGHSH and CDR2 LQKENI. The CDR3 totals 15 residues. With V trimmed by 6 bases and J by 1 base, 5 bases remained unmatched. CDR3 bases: TGTGCCAGCTCCCCAGACAGGGGAAGCAATCAGCCCCAGCATTTT. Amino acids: CASSPDRGSNQPQHF.

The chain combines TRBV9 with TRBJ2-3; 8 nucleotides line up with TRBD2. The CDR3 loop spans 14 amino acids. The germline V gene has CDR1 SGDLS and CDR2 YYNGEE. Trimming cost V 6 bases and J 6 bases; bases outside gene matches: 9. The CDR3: CASTSSGGLDTQYF. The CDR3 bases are TGTGCCAGCACCTCATCGGGGGGGTTGGATACGCAGTATTTT. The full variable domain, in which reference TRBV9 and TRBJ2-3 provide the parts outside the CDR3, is DSGVTQTPKHLITATGQRVTLRCSPRSGDLSVYWYQQSLDQGLQFLIQYYNGEERAKGNILERFSAQQFPDLHSELNLSSLELGDSALYFCASTSSGGLDTQYFGPGTRLTVL.

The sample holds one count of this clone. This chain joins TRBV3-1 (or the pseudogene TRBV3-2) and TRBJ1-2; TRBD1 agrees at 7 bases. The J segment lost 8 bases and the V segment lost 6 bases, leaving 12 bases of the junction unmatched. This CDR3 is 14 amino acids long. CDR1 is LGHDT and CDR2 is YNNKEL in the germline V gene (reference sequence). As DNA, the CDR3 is TGTGCCAGCAGACACAGGGACAGCTTTTCGGGCTACACCTTC. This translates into CASRHRDSFSGYTF.

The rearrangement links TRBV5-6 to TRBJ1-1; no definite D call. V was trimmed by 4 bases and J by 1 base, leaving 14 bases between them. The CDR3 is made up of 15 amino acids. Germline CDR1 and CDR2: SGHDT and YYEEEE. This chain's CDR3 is CASSPPRGENTEAFF. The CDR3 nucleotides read TGTGCCAGCAGCCCTCCCCGCGGAGAGAACACTGAAGCTTTCTTT.

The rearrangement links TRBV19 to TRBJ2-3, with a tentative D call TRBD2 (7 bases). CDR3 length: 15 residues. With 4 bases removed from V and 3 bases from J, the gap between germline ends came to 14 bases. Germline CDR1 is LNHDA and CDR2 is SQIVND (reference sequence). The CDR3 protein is CASSNPGGQTDTQYF. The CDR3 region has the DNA TGTGCCAGTAGTAACCCCGGGGGGCAAACAGATACGCAGTATTTT.